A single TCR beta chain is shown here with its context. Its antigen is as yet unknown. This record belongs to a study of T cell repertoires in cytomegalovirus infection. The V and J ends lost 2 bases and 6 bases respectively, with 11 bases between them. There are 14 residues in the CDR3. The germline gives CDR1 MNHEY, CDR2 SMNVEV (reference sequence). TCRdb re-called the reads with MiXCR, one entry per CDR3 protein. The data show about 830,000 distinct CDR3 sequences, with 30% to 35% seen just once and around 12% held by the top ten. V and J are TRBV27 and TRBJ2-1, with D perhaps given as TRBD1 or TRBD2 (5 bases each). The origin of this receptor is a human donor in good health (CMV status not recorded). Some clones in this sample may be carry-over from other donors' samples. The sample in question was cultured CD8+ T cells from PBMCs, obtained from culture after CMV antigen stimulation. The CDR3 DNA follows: TGTGCCAGCAGTTTAGTGGGGACCGGCAATGAGCAGTTCTTC. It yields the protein CASSLVGTGNEQFF.